These 2 T cell receptor beta chains originate from one sample sequenced in a study of metastatic and nonmetastatic thyroid tumors. All patients were untreated before thyroid surgery. TCRdb re-called the PCR reads through MiXCR. The table shows 15,000 to 20,000 clones, with under 30% occurring only once. Sequenced: tumor tissue. The receptors derive from a female donor with papillary thyroid cancer or a benign thyroid nodule (not recorded which). Some clones in this sample may be carry-over from other donors' samples.

The chain recombines TRBV6-1 with TRBJ2-7, with D unclear. Trimming pared 7 bases from V and 1 base from J, leaving 17 bases between. Germline-derived CDR1 and CDR2 are MNHNS and SASEGT. The CDR3 runs to 15 residues. CDR3 region: CASTTNTGGSYEQYF. Here the CDR3 DNA reads TGTGCCAGCACAACGAACACGGGCGGATCCTACGAGCAGTACTTC.

As for this clone: Because it lacks the conserved phenylalanine or tryptophan at the end, this CDR3 is likely a read error. The chain recombines TRBV5-1 with TRBJ2-5; no firm D call. The germline V gene encodes CDR1 SGHRS and CDR2 YFSETQ. The CDR3 sequence is 14 residues long. Trimming pared 0 bases from V and 4 bases from J, leaving 10 bases between. The CDR3 DNA reads TGCGCCAGCAGCTTGGTATTGGCAGGAGAGACCCAGTACTCC. It yields the protein CASSLVLAGETQYS.